A selection of T cell receptor beta chains follows, all from one sample in a study of blood T cell repertoires in COVID-19. Assay used: immunoSEQ multiplex PCR; TCRdb lists only in-frame clones, some missing. Of 35,000 to 45,000 clones detected, around four fifths appear once; the ten largest clones hold approximately 14%. Input material: peripheral blood. The receptors shown here come from a human donor in a cohort sampled during active COVID-19. Each CDR3 is given with its conserved first and last residue.

>TRBJ1-2|TRBV7-8
CASSLEQYGYTF
>TRBJ2-1|TRBV3-1/TRBV3-2
CASSLLAGGHNEQFF
>TRBJ2-3|TRBV24-1
CATSGTGGWADTQYF
>TRBJ1-2|TRBV15
CATSARGHSYTF
>TRBJ2-1|TRBV3-1/TRBV3-2
CASSQLGGDNEQFF
>TRBJ1-2|TRBV10-3
CAISQNDRQRGYTF
>TRBJ2-3|TRBV11-2
CASSFTGHSTDTQYF
>TRBJ2-7|TRBV11-1
CASSFSGDAGYEQYF
>TRBJ2-5|TRBV6-2/TRBV6-3
CASSTSVMLYF
>TRBJ2-6|TRBV7-9
CASSLDRSGANVLTF
>TRBJ2-2|TRBV4-3
CASSQEGGQGAGELFF
>TRBJ2-3|TRBV4-1
CASSLRRGTDTQYF
>TRBJ2-3|TRBV5-6
CASSPNGGRISTDTQYF
>TRBJ2-1|TRBV30
CAWSVWGGVFF
>TRBJ2-4|TRBV11-2
CASRGTGGLAKNIQYF
>TRBJ1-4|TRBV7-2
CASSLRGIGTGATNEKLFF
>TRBJ2-3|TRBV5-1
CASSFAARTDTQYF
>TRBJ1-2|TRBV30
CAWRIHRGHYGYTF
>TRBJ1-2|TRBV27
CASSRYRESGYTF
>TRBJ2-7|TRBV6-2/TRBV6-3
CASSYEDRGEQYF
>TRBJ2-1|TRBV20-1
CSASGQTNNEQFF
>TRBJ2-2|TRBV9
CASNPRGSSNTGELFF
>TRBJ1-1|TRBV7-3
CASSLSQANTEAFF
>TRBJ1-1|TRBV4-1
CASSQSNTEAFF
>TRBJ2-5|TRBV7-6
CASSRYQETQYF
>TRBJ2-1|TRBV18
CASSPDSNNEQFF
>TRBJ1-2|TRBV5-6
CASSLGDLGYGYTF
>TRBJ2-1|TRBV5-8
CASSFPDNEQFF
>TRBJ2-1|TRBV15
CATSRDLGGTSYNEQFF
>TRBJ1-4|TRBV5-1
CASSLEWGAEKLFF
>TRBJ2-1|TRBV5-1
CASSQGTGSVNEQFF
>TRBJ2-3|TRBV24-1
CATSDPPRADTQYF
>TRBJ2-5|TRBV7-9
CASQTTSGGAWGQETQYF
>TRBJ2-7|TRBV6-1
CASSEEGPSYEQYF
>TRBJ2-3|TRBV4-2
CASSPAGTTQADTQYF
>TRBJ2-2|TRBV4-1
CASSQEDEVSTGELFF
>TRBJ1-1|TRBV9
CASSSGRGQLNTEAFF
>TRBJ1-1|TRBV6-2/TRBV6-3
CASSPRTGEAFF
>TRBJ1-3|TRBV4-1
CASSQETANSGNTIYF
>TRBJ2-2|TRBV19
CASRLPQGPTGELFF
>TRBJ2-1|TRBV9
CASSVRGTTENEQFF
>TRBJ1-6|TRBV5-4
CASRPGGGVGSNSPLHF
>TRBJ2-3|TRBV20-1
CSASRAGQSTDTQYF
>TRBJ1-1|TRBV6-2/TRBV6-3
CASSPDRGRHTEAFF
>TRBJ1-6|TRBV3-1/TRBV3-2
CASSQDPNRSNSPLHF
>TRBJ1-5|TRBV7-2
CASSHRESNQPQHF
>TRBJ1-2|TRBV3-1/TRBV3-2
CASSHSANYGYTF
>TRBJ1-1|TRBV11-2
CASSSPQGLWADRTEAFF
>TRBJ1-6|TRBV5-5
CASNFQGSGNSPLHF
>TRBJ1-5|TRBV11-2
CASAGEGNQPQHF
>TRBJ1-1|TRBV20-1
CSAPRNTEAFF
>TRBJ2-3|TRBV7-8
CASSLVWGGTDTQYF
>TRBJ1-2|TRBV7-9
CASSLGLELAYTF
>TRBJ2-3|TRBV4-3
CASSREPRQGAVNTQYF
>TRBJ1-1|TRBV6-5
CASNRGDSNAEAFF
>TRBJ1-2|TRBV29-1
CSVLPGRDKNWSAGYTF
>TRBJ2-7|TRBV6-2/TRBV6-3
CASSYNSGVGEQYF